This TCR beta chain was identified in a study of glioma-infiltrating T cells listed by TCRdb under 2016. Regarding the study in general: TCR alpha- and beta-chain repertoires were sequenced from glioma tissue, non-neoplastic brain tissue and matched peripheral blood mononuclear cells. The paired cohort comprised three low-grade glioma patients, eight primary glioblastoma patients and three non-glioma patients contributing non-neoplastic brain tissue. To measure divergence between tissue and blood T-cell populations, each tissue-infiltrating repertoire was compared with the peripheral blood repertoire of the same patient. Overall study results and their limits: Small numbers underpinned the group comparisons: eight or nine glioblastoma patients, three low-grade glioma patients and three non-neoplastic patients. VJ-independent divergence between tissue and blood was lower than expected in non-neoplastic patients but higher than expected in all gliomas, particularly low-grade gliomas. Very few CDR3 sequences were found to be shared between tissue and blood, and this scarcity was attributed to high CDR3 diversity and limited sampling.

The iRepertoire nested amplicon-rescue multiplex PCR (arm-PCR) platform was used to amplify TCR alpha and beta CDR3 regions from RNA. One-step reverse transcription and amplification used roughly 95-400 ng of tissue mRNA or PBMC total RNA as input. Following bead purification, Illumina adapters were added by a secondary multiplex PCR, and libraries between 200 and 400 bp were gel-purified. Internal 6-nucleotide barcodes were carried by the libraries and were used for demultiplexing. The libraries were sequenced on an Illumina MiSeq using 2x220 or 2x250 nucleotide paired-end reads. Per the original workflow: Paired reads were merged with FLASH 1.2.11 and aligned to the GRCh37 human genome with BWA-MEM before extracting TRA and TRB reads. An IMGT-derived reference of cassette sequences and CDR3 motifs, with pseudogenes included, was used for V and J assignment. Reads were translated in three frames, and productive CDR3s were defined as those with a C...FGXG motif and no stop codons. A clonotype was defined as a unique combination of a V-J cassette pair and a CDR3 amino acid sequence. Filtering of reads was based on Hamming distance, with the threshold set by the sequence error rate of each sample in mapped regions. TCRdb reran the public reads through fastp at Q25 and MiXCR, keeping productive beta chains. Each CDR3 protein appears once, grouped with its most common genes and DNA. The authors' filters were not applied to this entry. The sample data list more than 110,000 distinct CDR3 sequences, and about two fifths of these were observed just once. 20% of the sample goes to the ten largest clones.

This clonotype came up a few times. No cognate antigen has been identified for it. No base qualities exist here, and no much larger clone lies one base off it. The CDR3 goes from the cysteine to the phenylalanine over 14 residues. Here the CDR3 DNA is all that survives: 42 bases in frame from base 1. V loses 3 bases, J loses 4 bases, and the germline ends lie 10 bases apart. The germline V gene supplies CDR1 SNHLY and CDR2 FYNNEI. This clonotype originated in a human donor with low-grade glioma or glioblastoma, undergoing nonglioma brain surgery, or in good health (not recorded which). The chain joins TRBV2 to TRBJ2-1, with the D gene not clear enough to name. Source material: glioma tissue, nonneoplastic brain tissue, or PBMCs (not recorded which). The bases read TGTGCCAGCAGTGAGGGCAGTCCTTACAATGAGCAGTTCTTC. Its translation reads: CASSEGSPYNEQFF.